Each of the 29 T cell receptor beta chains below was sequenced from the same sample in a study of T cells in Graves' hyperthyroidism and ophthalmopathy. Authors of the study amplified TCR beta CDR3 regions from RNA transcripts. HTBI primers were used for first-round RT-PCR of the TCR CDR3. TCRdb called the multiplex PCR reads again in MiXCR, with one record for every CDR3 protein. This table holds approximately 610,000 distinct CDR3 sequences, roughly 14% found once. The source material was blood. The receptors originated from a woman aged 40-49 years with Graves' ophthalmopathy.

This clonotype appeared many times. The chain couples TRBV11-3 to TRBJ2-6; the D is unclear. Germline V gene data show CDR1 as SGHNT and CDR2 as YENEEA. Trimming shortened V by 5 bases and J by 0 bases, and 8 bases separated the two germline ends. This CDR3 is 15 amino acids long. Written as DNA, the CDR3 is TGTGCCAGCAGCAGAGGAACCTCTGGGGCCAACGTCCTGACTTTC. It translates to CASSRGTSGANVLTF.

This clonotype was found many times. One junction end disagrees with the germline gene, perhaps due to a read error. This rearrangement joins TRBV29-1 to TRBJ2-7; D call uncertain. Germline V lookup: CDR1 SQVTM, CDR2 ANQGSEA. CDR3 length equals 13 residues. CDR3 region: CSVEEETSYEQYF. CDR3 bases: TGCAGCGTCGAAGAGGAGACCTCCTACGAGCAGTACTTC.

This clonotype was seen repeatedly, ten times or more. The rearrangement uses TRBV5-1 and TRBJ1-2; 7 positions match TRBD1. Trimming cost V 4 bases and J 0 bases; bases outside gene matches: 6. The CDR3 extends over 15 amino acids. CDR1 and CDR2 (germline): SGHRS, YFSETQ. CDR3 sequence (DNA): TGCGCCAGCAGCCGCAGGGGGGAATCTAACTATGGCTACACCTTC. It encodes CASSRRGESNYGYTF.

This clonotype has ten or more counts. CDR3 sequence (DNA): TGTGCCAGCAGACACGACGGGACAGGGTTTAAGCCCCAGCATTTT. This codes for CASRHDGTGFKPQHF. The gene calls are TRBV28 and TRBJ1-5, with 9 bases lining up with TRBD1. J lost 8 bases, V lost 6 bases, and 11 bases had no gene match. The length of the CDR3 is 15 residues. The germline CDR1 and CDR2 sequences are MDHEN and SYDVKM.

This clonotype has only one observation. J is TRBJ1-1 and V is TRBV20-1; no clear D. V lost 3 bases and J 3 bases, leaving 11 bases between the germline ends. Germline CDR1 DFQATT, CDR2 SNEGSKA (reference sequence). This CDR3 contains 13 residues. As DNA, the CDR3 is TGCAGTGCTAGCGTGGACGGGGACACTGAAGCTTTCTTT. Residues: CSASVDGDTEAFF.

This clonotype was observed at least ten times. This chain uses TRBV7-8 with TRBJ2-5; D assignment may be TRBD1 or TRBD2 (5 bases each). This CDR3 has 16 residues. Germline V gene sequence: CDR1 SGHVS, CDR2 FQNEAQ. Trimming pared 4 bases from V and 5 bases from J, leaving 20 bases between. The CDR3 loop is CASSSSVLGVDETQYF. CDR3 in DNA: TGTGCCAGCAGCTCGTCAGTGTTGGGGGTGGACGAGACCCAGTACTTC.

This clonotype has a count of ten or more. The chain recombines TRBV2 with TRBJ1-1; tentative D call: TRBD1 (5 bases). Germline CDR1 reads SNHLY; CDR2 reads FYNNEI. This CDR3 contains 15 residues. The V end was cut by 10 bases, the J end by 1 base, with 19 bases between. Here the CDR3 reads CATMAVGLPNTEAFF. For the CDR3, the DNA is TGTGCCACAATGGCTGTGGGACTTCCGAACACTGAAGCTTTCTTT.

The CDR3, as DNA: TGTGCCAGCTTAGGATGGAGGAACACTGAAGCTTTCTTT. Protein sequence: CASLGWRNTEAFF. V is TRBV13 and J is TRBJ1-1; D unresolved. Deletions cut 8 bases from V and 1 base from J, with 11 bases between. The CDR3 loop spans 13 amino acids. Per the germline V gene, CDR1 is PRHDT and CDR2 is FYEKMQ (reference sequence).

The chain couples TRBV5-1 to TRBJ2-2; tentatively, D is TRBD1 or TRBD2 (7 bases each). Germline V CDR1 and CDR2: SGHRS, YFSETQ. V lost 3 bases, J lost 2 bases, and 11 bases lay in between. The CDR3 length is 15 residues. CDR3 nucleotides: TGCGCCAGCAGCTCAGGGGGGGTCAACACCGGGGAGCTGTTTTTT. Residues: CASSSGGVNTGELFF.

This clonotype was seen repeatedly, ten times or more. This chain uses TRBV5-1 with TRBJ2-7; the D is unclear. V was trimmed by 0 bases and J by 12 bases, leaving 16 bases between them. Germline loops: CDR1 SGHRS, CDR2 YFSETQ. The CDR3 sequence is 13 residues long. The CDR3 DNA reads TGCGCCAGCAGCTTGGCGGATCAGCGAGATCCGTACTTC. Translation: CASSLADQRDPYF.

This clonotype appeared many times. This chain connects TRBV28 to TRBJ2-5; no definite D call. CDR3 size: 14 residues. Germline values: CDR1 MDHEN, CDR2 SYDVKM. The V and J ends lost 5 bases and 3 bases respectively, with 13 bases between them. The CDR3 nucleotides read TGTGCCAGCAGTGGGGATGCCTCCAAAGAGACCCAGTACTTC. Protein: CASSGDASKETQYF.

A few counts support this clonotype. The CDR3 nucleotides read TGCAGTGCGGAAAGAGCGGGAGTGTACGAGCAGTACTTC. As protein: CSAERAGVYEQYF. The rearrangement uses TRBV20-1 and TRBJ2-7; TRBD2 matches at 8 bases. CDR3 size: 13 residues. Unmatched junction bases numbered 8, after V lost 6 bases and J lost 4 bases. Germline assignment: CDR1 DFQATT and CDR2 SNEGSKA (reference sequence).

This clonotype was counted ten times or more. The chain employs TRBV28 and TRBJ2-7; D ambiguous. The germline CDR1 and CDR2 sequences are MDHEN and SYDVKM. Trimming took 2 bases from V and 5 from J, leaving 4 bases between them. The CDR3 contains 11 residues. CDR3 loop: CASSLLNEQYF. CDR3 DNA: TGTGCCAGCAGTTTACTCAACGAGCAGTACTTC. The entire variable domain, with the rest obtained from reference TRBV28 and TRBJ2-7, is as follows: DVKVTQSSRYLVKRTGEKVFLECVQDMDHENMFWYRQDPGLGLRLIYFSYDVKMKEKGDIPEGYSVSREKKERFSLILESASTNQTSMYLCASSLLNEQYFGPGTRLTVT.

This clonotype has ten or more counts. This rearrangement joins TRBV28 to TRBJ2-7; 9 bases line up with TRBD1. With 5 bases clipped from V and 2 bases from J, the junction kept 7 bases outside the gene matches. CDR1 is MDHEN and CDR2 is SYDVKM in the germline V gene. The CDR3 loop spans 15 amino acids. CDR3 residues: CASSAPGTGTYEQYF. CDR3 in DNA: TGTGCCAGCAGTGCCCCCGGGACAGGGACCTACGAGCAGTACTTC.

Ten or more counts support this clonotype. This chain connects TRBV28 to TRBJ2-7, with TRBD2 identical over 10 bases. CDR1 MDHEN and CDR2 SYDVKM come from the germline V gene. The ends lost 4 bases at V and 3 bases at J; junction bases unmatched: 12. The CDR3 spans 17 residues. The CDR3 DNA follows: TGTGCCAGCAGTTCCTCCGGGACTAGCGCCAAAATCTACGAGCAGTACTTC. It yields the protein CASSSSGTSAKIYEQYF.

Comment on this clonotype: This may be a read error, as it is one base from a much larger clone. The chain uses TRBV12-3 or TRBV12-4 and TRBJ2-7, with 10 bases that match TRBD1. This CDR3 contains 14 residues. DNA of the CDR3: TGTGCCAGCAGCCCTACCGGGACAGGGGACGGGCAGTGCTTC. Translation: CASSPTGTGDGQCF.

In its sample, this clonotype was seen many times. V is TRBV5-1 and J is TRBJ2-7, with a tentative D call TRBD1 (5 bases). In germline, CDR1 is SGHRS, CDR2 YFSETQ. V was cut by 4 bases and J by 2 bases, with 22 bases left in between. The CDR3 consists of 17 residues. The CDR3 DNA reads TGCGCCAGCAGCCCACCCCGGGCAGGACAAGGGGCCTACGAGCAGTACTTC. Residues: CASSPPRAGQGAYEQYF. Looking up the rest from reference TRBV5-1 and TRBJ2-7 gives the full variable domain: KAGVTQTPRYLIKTRGQQVTLSCSPISGHRSVSWYQQTPGQGLQFLFEYFSETQRNKGNFPGRFSGRQFSNSRSEMNVSTLELGDSALYLCASSPPRAGQGAYEQYFGPGTRLTVT.

This clonotype appeared many times. The chain combines TRBV15 with TRBJ2-5; D is ambiguous. CDR3 length: 13 amino acids. Looked up from germline, CDR1 is LNHNV and CDR2 is YYDKDF (reference sequence). V gave up 4 bases and J gave up 4 bases, with 10 bases separating them. CDR3 protein: CATSKSRRETQYF. As DNA, the CDR3 is TGTGCCACCAGCAAGAGCAGGAGAGAGACCCAGTACTTC.

In this sample, this clonotype turned up many times. The J gene is TRBJ2-7, the V gene TRBV9, with D unresolved. This CDR3 contains 16 residues. Germline V gives CDR1 SGDLS, CDR2 YYNGEE. V was shortened by 0 bases and J by 0 bases, with 13 bases between the two germline ends. CDR3 in amino acids: CASSVALDAVSYEQYF. The CDR3 nucleotides read TGTGCCAGCAGCGTAGCTCTGGACGCAGTCTCCTACGAGCAGTACTTC.

J is TRBJ2-5 and V is TRBV3-1, with TRBD2 identical over 14 bases. This CDR3 has 15 residues. Germline V CDR1 and CDR2: LGHDT, YNNKEL (reference sequence). J lost 5 bases, V lost 4 bases, and 3 bases had no gene match. The CDR3 DNA is TGTGCCAGCAGCCGAGGGACTAGCGGGAGTGAGACCCAGTACTTC. This sequence encodes CASSRGTSGSETQYF.

This clonotype has a count of ten or more. The J gene is TRBJ2-7, the V gene TRBV14; 10 bases line up with TRBD1. Germline-derived CDR1 and CDR2 are SGHDN and FVKESK. The CDR3 sequence is 14 residues long. J gave up 5 bases and V 1 base, and 2 bases lay outside the gene matches. The CDR3 DNA reads as TGTGCCAGCAGCCAAGGGACAGGGGGGGACGAGCAGTACTTC. Protein product: CASSQGTGGDEQYF.

This clonotype has a count of ten or more. The chain uses TRBV5-1 and TRBJ2-5; D not resolved. The V end was cut by 2 bases, the J end by 2 bases, with 7 bases between. Germline assignment: CDR1 SGHRS and CDR2 YFSETQ. The CDR3 loop spans 13 amino acids. The CDR3 DNA is TGCGCCAGCAGCTTCAGACCACAAGAGACCCAGTACTTC. Amino acid sequence: CASSFRPQETQYF.

This clonotype showed up many times. The chain combines TRBV30 with TRBJ2-7, with a possible D match to TRBD2 (6 bases). The CDR3 runs 14 residues. V was cut by 0 bases and J by 4 bases, with 13 bases left in between. Germline CDR1 reads GTSNPN; CDR2 reads SVGIG (reference sequence). DNA for the CDR3: TGTGCCTGGAGTGTATACAGACGGGGGTACGAGCAGTACTTC. Translated, it gives CAWSVYRRGYEQYF.

This clonotype was observed at least ten times. The V call is TRBV6-1, the J call TRBJ2-4, with 8 nucleotides matching TRBD1. Germline assignment: CDR1 MNHNS and CDR2 SASEGT. The CDR3 loop spans 15 amino acids. J was trimmed by 4 bases and V by 4 bases; bases with no gene match: 6. The CDR3 sequence is CASSGRDRQKNIQYF. CDR3 sequence (DNA): TGTGCCAGCAGTGGCCGGGACAGGCAGAAAAACATTCAGTACTTC.

This clonotype was detected many times. The J gene is TRBJ1-2, the V gene TRBV20-1; D is ambiguous. CDR1 is DFQATT and CDR2 is SNEGSKA in the germline V gene (reference sequence). CDR3 length equals 14 residues. Trimming cost V 2 bases and J 4 bases, with 14 bases left between them. The CDR3 here is CSARSFSGSYGYTF. CDR3 bases: TGCAGTGCTAGAAGCTTCAGCGGCAGCTATGGCTACACCTTC.

This clonotype was recorded at least ten times. This chain joins TRBV20-1 and TRBJ1-1, with 9 bases identical to TRBD1. The CDR3 has 17 amino acids. CDR1 and CDR2 from the germline V gene are DFQATT and SNEGSKA (reference sequence). J gave up 1 base and V 0 bases, and 9 bases lay outside the gene matches. The CDR3 sequence is CSARDHLTGGKNTEAFF. The CDR3 DNA reads TGCAGTGCTAGAGATCATCTGACAGGGGGAAAGAACACTGAAGCTTTCTTT.

This clonotype came up many times. This chain joins TRBV5-5 and TRBJ2-7; weak D call: TRBD2 (5 bases). Germline CDR1 is SGHKS and CDR2 is YYEKEE (reference sequence). The CDR3 totals 16 residues. Trimming stripped 2 bases from V and 1 base from J, with 16 bases between. The CDR3 sequence: CASSLNRRRPSYEQYF. Here the CDR3 DNA reads TGTGCCAGCAGCTTAAACCGGAGGCGGCCGTCCTACGAGCAGTACTTC. The variable domain in full, completed from reference TRBV5-5 and TRBJ2-7, reads DAGVTQSPTHLIKTRGQQVTLRCSPISGHKSVSWYQQVLGQGPQFIFQYYEKEERGRGNFPDRFSARQFPNYSSELNVNALLLGDSALYLCASSLNRRRPSYEQYFGPGTRLTVT.

At least ten counts were recorded for this clonotype. The genes are TRBV6-2 or TRBV6-3 and TRBJ2-2, with a weak D call TRBD1 (5 bases). Germline CDR1 MNHEY, CDR2 SVGEGT. The CDR3 length is 15 residues. Trimming stripped 2 bases from V and 0 bases from J, with 7 bases between. The CDR3 DNA reads as TGTGCCAGCAGTTACAAGGGGACGAACACCGGGGAGCTGTTTTTT. Amino acids: CASSYKGTNTGELFF.

This rearrangement joins TRBV7-2 to TRBJ1-2; D might be TRBD1 (5 bases). Trimming removed 5 bases from V and 7 bases from J, with 20 bases in between. Germline V gene data show CDR1 as SGHTA and CDR2 as FQGNSA. This CDR3 is built from 15 residues. Here the CDR3 DNA reads TGTGCCAGCAGCCCCACCGCCAGGGTTAGGTCTGGCTACACCTTC. This encodes CASSPTARVRSGYTF.